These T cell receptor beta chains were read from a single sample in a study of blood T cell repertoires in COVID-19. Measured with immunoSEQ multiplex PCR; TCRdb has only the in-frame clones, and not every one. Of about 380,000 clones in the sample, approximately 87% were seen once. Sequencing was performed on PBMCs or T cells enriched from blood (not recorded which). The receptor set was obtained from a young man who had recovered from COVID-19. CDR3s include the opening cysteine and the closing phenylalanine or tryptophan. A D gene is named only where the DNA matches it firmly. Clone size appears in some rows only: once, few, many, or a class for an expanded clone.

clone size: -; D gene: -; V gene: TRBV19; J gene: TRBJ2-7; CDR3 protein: CASSISQDSYEQYF
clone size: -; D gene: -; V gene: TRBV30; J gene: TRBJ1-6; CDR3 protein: CAWSVPLSRNSPLHF
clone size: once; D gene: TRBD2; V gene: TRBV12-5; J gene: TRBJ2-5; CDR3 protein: CASGLGLAGLQETQYF
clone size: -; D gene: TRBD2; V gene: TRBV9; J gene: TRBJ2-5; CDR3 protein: CASSVQAGGVETQYF
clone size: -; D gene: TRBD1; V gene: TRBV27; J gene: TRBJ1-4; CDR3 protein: CASRGTGGDEKLFF
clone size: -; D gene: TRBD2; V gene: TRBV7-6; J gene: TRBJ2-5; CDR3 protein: CASSLGTGGGRETQYF
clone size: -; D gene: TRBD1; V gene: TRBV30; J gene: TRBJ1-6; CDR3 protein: CAWSPDRGGYNSPLHF
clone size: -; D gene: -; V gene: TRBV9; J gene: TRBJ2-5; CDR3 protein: CASTPVPVFGETQYF
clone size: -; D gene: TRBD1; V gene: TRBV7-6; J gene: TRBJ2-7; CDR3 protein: CASSLRTGGNFPYEQYF
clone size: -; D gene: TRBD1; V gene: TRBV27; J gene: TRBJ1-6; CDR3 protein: CASSVRTGDNSPLHF
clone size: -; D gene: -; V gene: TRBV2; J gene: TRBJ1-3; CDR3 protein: CASSEQFSGNTIYF
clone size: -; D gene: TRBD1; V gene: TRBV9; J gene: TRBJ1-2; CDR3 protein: CASSNLGTGAKWGYTF
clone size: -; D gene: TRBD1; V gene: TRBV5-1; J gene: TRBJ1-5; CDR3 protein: CASSTTGGDQPQHF
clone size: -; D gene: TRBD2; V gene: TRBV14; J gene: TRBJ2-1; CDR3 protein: CASSLGAGGSYNEQFF
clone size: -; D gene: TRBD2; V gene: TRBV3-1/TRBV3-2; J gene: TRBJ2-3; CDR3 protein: CASGLWRGGTDTQYF
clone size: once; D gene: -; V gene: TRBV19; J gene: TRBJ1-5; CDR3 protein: CASSAAGNQPQHF
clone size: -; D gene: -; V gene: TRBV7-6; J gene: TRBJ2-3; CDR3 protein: CASSGGQGSTDTQYF